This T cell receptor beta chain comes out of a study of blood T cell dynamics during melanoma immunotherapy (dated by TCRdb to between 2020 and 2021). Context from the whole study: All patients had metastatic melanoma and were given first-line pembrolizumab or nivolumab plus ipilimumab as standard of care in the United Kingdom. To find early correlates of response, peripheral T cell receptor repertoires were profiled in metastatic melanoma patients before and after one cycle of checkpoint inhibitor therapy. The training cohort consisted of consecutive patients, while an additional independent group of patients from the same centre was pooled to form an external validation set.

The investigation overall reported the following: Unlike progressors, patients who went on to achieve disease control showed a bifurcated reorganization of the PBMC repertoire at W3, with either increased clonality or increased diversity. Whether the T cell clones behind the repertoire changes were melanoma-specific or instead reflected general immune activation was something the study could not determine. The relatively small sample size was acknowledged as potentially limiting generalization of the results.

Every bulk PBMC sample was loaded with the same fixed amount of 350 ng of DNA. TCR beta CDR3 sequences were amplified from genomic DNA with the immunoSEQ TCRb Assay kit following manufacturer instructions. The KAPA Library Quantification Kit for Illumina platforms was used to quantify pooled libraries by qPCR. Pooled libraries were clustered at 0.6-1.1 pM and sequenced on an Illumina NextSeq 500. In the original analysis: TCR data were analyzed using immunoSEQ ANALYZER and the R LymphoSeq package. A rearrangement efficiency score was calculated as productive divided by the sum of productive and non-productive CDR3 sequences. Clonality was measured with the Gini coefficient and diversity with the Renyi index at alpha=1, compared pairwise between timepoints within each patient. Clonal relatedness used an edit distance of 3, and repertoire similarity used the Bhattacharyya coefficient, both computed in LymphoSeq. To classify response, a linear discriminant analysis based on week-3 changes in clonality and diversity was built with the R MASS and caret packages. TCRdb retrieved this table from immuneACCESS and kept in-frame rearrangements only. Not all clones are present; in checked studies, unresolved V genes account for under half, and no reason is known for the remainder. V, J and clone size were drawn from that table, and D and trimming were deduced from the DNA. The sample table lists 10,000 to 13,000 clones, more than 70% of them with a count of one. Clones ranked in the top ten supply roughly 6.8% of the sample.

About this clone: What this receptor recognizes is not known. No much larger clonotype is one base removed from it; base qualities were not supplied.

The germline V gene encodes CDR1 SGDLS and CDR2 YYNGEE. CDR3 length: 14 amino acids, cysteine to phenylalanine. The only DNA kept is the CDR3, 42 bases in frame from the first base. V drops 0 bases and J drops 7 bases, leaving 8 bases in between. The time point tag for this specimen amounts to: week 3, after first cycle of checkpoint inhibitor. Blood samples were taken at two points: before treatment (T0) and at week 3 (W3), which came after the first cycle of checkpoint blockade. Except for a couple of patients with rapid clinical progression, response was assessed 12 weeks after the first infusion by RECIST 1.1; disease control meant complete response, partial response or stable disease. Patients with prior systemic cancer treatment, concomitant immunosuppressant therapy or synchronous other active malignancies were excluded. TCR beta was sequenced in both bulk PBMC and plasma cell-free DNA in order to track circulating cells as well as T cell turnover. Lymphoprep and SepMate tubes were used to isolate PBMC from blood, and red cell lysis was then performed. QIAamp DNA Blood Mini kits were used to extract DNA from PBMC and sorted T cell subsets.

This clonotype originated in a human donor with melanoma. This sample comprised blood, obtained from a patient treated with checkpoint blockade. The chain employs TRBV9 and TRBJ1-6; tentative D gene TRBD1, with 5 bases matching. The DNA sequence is TGTGCCAGCAGCGTAGACGGGGACAATTCACCCCTCCACTTT. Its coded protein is CASSVDGDNSPLHF.